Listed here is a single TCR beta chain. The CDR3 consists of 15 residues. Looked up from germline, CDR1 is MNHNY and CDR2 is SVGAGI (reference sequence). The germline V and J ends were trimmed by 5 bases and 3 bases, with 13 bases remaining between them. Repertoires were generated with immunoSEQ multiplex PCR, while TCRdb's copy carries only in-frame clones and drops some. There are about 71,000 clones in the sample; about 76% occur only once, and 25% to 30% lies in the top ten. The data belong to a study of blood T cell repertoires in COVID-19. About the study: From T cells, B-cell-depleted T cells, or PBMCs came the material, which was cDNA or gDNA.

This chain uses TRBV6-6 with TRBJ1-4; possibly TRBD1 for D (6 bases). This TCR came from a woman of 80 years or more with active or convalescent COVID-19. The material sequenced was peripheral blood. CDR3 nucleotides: TGTGCCAGCAGTCGATCACAGGGCTCTAATGAAAAACTGTTTTTT. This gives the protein CASSRSQGSNEKLFF.